A single sample is the source of the 2 T cell receptor beta chains below, sequenced in a study of T cell responses to AZD1222 COVID-19 vaccine. TCRdb keeps only in-frame clones here, not all; method: immunoSEQ multiplex PCR. The sample has roughly 140,000 clones, approximately 90% seen once. The material sequenced was peripheral blood, taken 28 days after the second AZD1222 dose. Receptor source: an adult who received the AZD1222 COVID-19 vaccine.

The rearrangement uses TRBV27 and TRBJ1-3; 9 bases are shared with TRBD1. This CDR3 comprises 15 residues. V lost 5 bases to trimming and J lost 2 bases; unmatched junction nucleotides: 4. CDR1 and CDR2 from the germline V gene are MNHEY and SMNVEV (reference sequence). CDR3 amino acids: CASSLRQGAGNTIYF. DNA for the CDR3: TGTGCCAGCAGTCTACGACAGGGGGCTGGAAACACCATATATTTT.

The rearrangement uses TRBV11-1 and TRBJ1-2; D is ambiguous. The length of the CDR3 is 14 residues. CDR1 is SGHAT, CDR2 FQDESV, per germline (reference sequence). V was cut by 2 bases and J by 1 base, with 8 bases left in between. The CDR3 DNA follows: TGTGCCAGCAGCTTAAGAACGGTTAACTATGGCTACACCTTC. Translating it yields CASSLRTVNYGYTF.